This T cell receptor beta chain is from a study of blood T cell repertoires in COVID-19. Whole-study context: From the United States, Italy and Spain came samples of acute and convalescent COVID-19. T cells, B-cell-depleted T cells, or PBMCs supplied cDNA or gDNA.

In the authors' methods: Nucleated cell number was recorded as an estimate derived from reference gene primer amplification. Data came from immunoSEQ multiplex PCR; TCRdb stores just in-frame clones and leaves some out. The DNA was the basis for D and trimming; V, J and clone size are from that table. The data contain about 110,000 clones, 76% of them singletons. Germline V gene sequence: CDR1 SGHNT, CDR2 YYREEE (reference sequence). This CDR3 region has 13 residues. V shed 9 bases and J shed 1 base, with 14 bases lying between them. Sequenced: peripheral blood. This receptor was obtained from a woman over 75 with acute or convalescent COVID-19. The chain employs TRBV5-4 and TRBJ2-7, with D possibly matching TRBD2 (6 bases). CDR3: CAIGMGGSYEQYF. CDR3 DNA sequence: TGTGCCATCGGGATGGGGGGTTCCTACGAGCAGTACTTC.